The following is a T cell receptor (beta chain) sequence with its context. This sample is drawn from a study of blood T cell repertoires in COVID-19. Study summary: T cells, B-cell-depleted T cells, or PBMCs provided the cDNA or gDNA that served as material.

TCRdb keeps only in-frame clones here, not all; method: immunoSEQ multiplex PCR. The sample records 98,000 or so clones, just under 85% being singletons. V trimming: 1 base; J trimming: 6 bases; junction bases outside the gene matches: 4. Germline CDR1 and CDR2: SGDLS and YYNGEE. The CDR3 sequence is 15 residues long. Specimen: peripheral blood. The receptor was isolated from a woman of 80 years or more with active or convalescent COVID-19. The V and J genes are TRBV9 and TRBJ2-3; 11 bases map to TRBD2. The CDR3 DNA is TGTGCCAGCAGCGTAAGTAGCGGGAGGGCCGATACGCAGTATTTT. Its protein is CASSVSSGRADTQYF.